These 19 T cell receptor beta chains share one sample of origin, sequenced in a study of somatic mutations in cytotoxic T cells in rheumatoid arthritis. Here immunoSEQ multiplex PCR was the method, and the copy in TCRdb shows in-frame clones only, minus some. The table has about 18,000 clones, 70% to 85% seen once; the top ten hold approximately 19%. The sequenced sample consisted of CD8+ T cells sorted from blood. The receptor set was obtained from an adult with rheumatoid arthritis.

The rearrangement uses TRBV27 and TRBJ1-2; TRBD1 might be the D (6 bases). Germline V lookup: CDR1 MNHEY, CDR2 SMNVEV (reference sequence). The germline V and J ends were trimmed by 2 bases and 9 bases, with 13 bases remaining between them. CDR3 length: 13 residues. The DNA of the CDR3 is TGTGCCAGCAGTTTAAAGGGGGGCTGGAGCTACACCTTC. Amino acids: CASSLKGGWSYTF.

This rearrangement joins TRBV7-9 to TRBJ2-1; 7 bases are a match to TRBD2. The V gene end was trimmed by 4 bases and the J gene end by 1 base; junction bases not matched to a gene: 7. There are 16 residues in the CDR3. Germline-derived CDR1 and CDR2 are SEHNR and FQNEAQ (reference sequence). CDR3 in amino acids: CASSSLKAGSYNEQFF. CDR3 sequence (DNA): TGTGCCAGCAGCTCGCTCAAAGCGGGATCCTACAATGAGCAGTTCTTC.

The chain links TRBV11-2 to TRBJ2-5; 11 nucleotides agree with TRBD1. The germline gives CDR1 SGHAT, CDR2 FQNNGV. The CDR3 is made up of 16 amino acids. With V trimmed by 1 base and J by 2 bases, 3 bases remained unmatched. The CDR3 region has the DNA TGTGCCAGCAGCTTAGGGACAGGGGGCTTTCAAGAGACCCAGTACTTC. It encodes CASSLGTGGFQETQYF.

This chain connects TRBV4-1 to TRBJ1-1; D not resolved. CDR1 and CDR2 from the germline V gene are MGHRA and YSYEKL. V lost 3 bases and J lost 1, with 12 bases in between. This CDR3 spans 15 amino acids. The CDR3 DNA follows: TGCGCCAGCAGCCAGTCCGGGTCCGGGAACACTGAAGCTTTCTTT. Translating it yields CASSQSGSGNTEAFF.

The genes are TRBV5-6 and TRBJ2-3, with no clear D. The CDR3 contains 13 residues. CDR1 and CDR2 (germline): SGHDT, YYEEEE. V lost 1 base and J 0 bases, leaving 3 bases between the germline ends. CDR3 coding DNA: TGTGCCAGCAGCTTGACTAGCACAGATACGCAGTATTTT. Translated, it gives CASSLTSTDTQYF.

The chain uses TRBV27 and TRBJ2-3; D is uncertain. CDR1 and CDR2 from the germline V gene are MNHEY and SMNVEV (reference sequence). CDR3 length equals 15 residues. V lost 0 bases to trimming and J lost 1 base, with 8 bases between them. Here the CDR3 DNA reads TGTGCCAGCAGTTTATCATACTTAGGCACAGATACGCAGTATTTT. Protein: CASSLSYLGTDTQYF.

The sample holds one count of this clone. This chain connects TRBV30 to TRBJ2-7; possibly TRBD1 for D (5 bases). CDR3 size: 15 residues. The germline V gene has CDR1 GTSNPN and CDR2 SVGIG (reference sequence). V lost 0 bases to trimming and J lost 5 bases, with 17 bases between them. CDR3 loop: CAWSVMDTEPHEQYF. The CDR3 DNA reads TGTGCCTGGAGTGTAATGGACACCGAGCCCCACGAGCAGTACTTC.

The DNA of the CDR3 is TGTGCCAGCAGCTTGGTCGGCGGGGACGAGCAGTACTTC. Translated, it gives CASSLVGGDEQYF. The chain combines TRBV5-6 with TRBJ2-7; tentative D call: TRBD2 (6 bases). From germline, CDR1 is SGHDT and CDR2 YYEEEE. CDR3 size: 13 residues. The V and J ends lost 0 bases and 5 bases respectively, with 9 bases between them. Looking up the rest from reference TRBV5-6 and TRBJ2-7 gives the full variable domain: DAGVTQSPTHLIKTRGQQVTLRCSPKSGHDTVSWYQQALGQGPQFIFQYYEEEERQRGNFPDRFSGHQFPNYSSELNVNALLLGDSALYLCASSLVGGDEQYFGPGTRLTVT.

This chain uses TRBV11-2 with TRBJ1-2; 7 bases line up with TRBD1. The germline V gene encodes CDR1 SGHAT and CDR2 FQNNGV. The CDR3 loop spans 13 amino acids. The V and J ends lost 1 base and 6 bases, in that order; junction bases with no gene match: 2. This CDR3 is CASSLVTGDGYTF. In DNA form, the CDR3 reads TGTGCCAGCAGCTTAGTAACAGGGGATGGCTACACCTTC.

V gene TRBV30 combines with J gene TRBJ1-2, with D tentatively TRBD1 (6 bases). Germline V gene sequence: CDR1 GTSNPN, CDR2 SVGIG (reference sequence). This CDR3 is 13 amino acids long. V lost 2 bases and J lost 3, with 10 bases in between. The DNA of the CDR3 is TGTGCCTGGAGTTCCCGACAGGACTATGGCTACACCTTC. It encodes CAWSSRQDYGYTF.

The V call is TRBV7-9, the J call TRBJ1-2; a weak D match, TRBD1 (5 bases). The CDR3 has 12 amino acids. The germline V gene has CDR1 SEHNR and CDR2 FQNEAQ (reference sequence). The ends were cut back, 4 bases at V and 7 bases at J, with 10 bases in the middle. CDR3 protein: CASSSNQGGYTF. For the CDR3, the DNA is TGTGCCAGCAGCTCAAATCAGGGTGGCTACACCTTC.

The rearrangement uses TRBV5-6 and TRBJ1-2; D is uncertain. CDR1 SGHDT and CDR2 YYEEEE come from the germline V gene. Trimming pared 3 bases from V and 5 bases from J, leaving 5 bases between. The CDR3 is 11 residues long. The CDR3 DNA follows: TGTGCCAGCAGCTCCAATTATGGCTACACCTTC. Its translation: CASSSNYGYTF.

The chain uses TRBV15 and TRBJ2-1, with 8 bases matching TRBD1. Germline assignment: CDR1 LNHNV and CDR2 YYDKDF (reference sequence). Trimming removed 1 base from V and 16 bases from J; junction bases left unmatched: 12. This CDR3 region has 14 residues. This CDR3 reads CATSRGPLTGAQFF. DNA for the CDR3: TGTGCCACCAGCAGAGGGCCCTTGACAGGGGCACAATTCTTC.

The chain links TRBV12-1 to TRBJ1-2. TRBV12-1 is a recognized pseudogene. CDR3 length equals 14 residues. CDR3 nucleotides: TGTGCCAGCAACTTTGAGGTAGGGAAGGGTGGCTACACCTTC. Translating gives CASNFEVGKGGYTF.

The chain is built from TRBV4-1 and TRBJ1-4; a weak D match, TRBD1 (6 bases). The CDR3 length is 14 residues. The germline V gene encodes CDR1 MGHRA and CDR2 YSYEKL. Trimming left V 0 bases short and J 8 bases short, with 10 bases between. CDR3 protein: CASSQDRGGEKLFF. CDR3 sequence (DNA): TGCGCCAGCAGCCAAGATCGAGGGGGGGAAAAACTGTTTTTT.

This clone was counted once. This chain links TRBV2 with TRBJ2-4; TRBD1 might be the D (5 bases). Trimming shortened V by 5 bases and J by 9 bases, and 26 bases separated the two germline ends. This CDR3 has 17 residues. Per the germline V gene, CDR1 is SNHLY and CDR2 is FYNNEI. The CDR3 nucleotides read TGTGCCAGCAGTCAAATGTGGGGCGAGACCGATGGGTTCATTCAGTACTTC. As protein: CASSQMWGETDGFIQYF.

This chain links TRBV7-9 with TRBJ2-7; 9 bases match TRBD2. The trim removed 1 base at V and 2 bases at J, leaving 3 bases unmatched. The CDR3 is made up of 15 amino acids. Germline assignment: CDR1 SEHNR and CDR2 FQNEAQ (reference sequence). The CDR3 region is CASSLVLAGAYEQYF. The CDR3 DNA reads TGTGCCAGCAGCTTAGTGTTAGCGGGGGCCTACGAGCAGTACTTC.

This chain uses TRBV12-2 with TRBJ2-7; the table's D call of TRBD2 was not tested on the DNA. TRBV12-2 is reported as a pseudogene. CDR3 length: 12 amino acids. CDR3 coding DNA: TGTGCAAGTCGCTTAGGAGGGTTGGGGCAGTACTTC. This encodes CASRLGGLGQYF.

This clone appeared a few times. The rearrangement joins TRBV4-1 to TRBJ1-1; no definite D call. CDR3 length equals 14 residues. The V and J ends lost 0 bases and 7 bases respectively, with 12 bases between them. The germline gives CDR1 MGHRA, CDR2 YSYEKL. Here the CDR3 DNA reads TGCGCCAGCAGCCAAGATATATGGGCCAATGAAGCTTTCTTT. Its protein product is CASSQDIWANEAFF.